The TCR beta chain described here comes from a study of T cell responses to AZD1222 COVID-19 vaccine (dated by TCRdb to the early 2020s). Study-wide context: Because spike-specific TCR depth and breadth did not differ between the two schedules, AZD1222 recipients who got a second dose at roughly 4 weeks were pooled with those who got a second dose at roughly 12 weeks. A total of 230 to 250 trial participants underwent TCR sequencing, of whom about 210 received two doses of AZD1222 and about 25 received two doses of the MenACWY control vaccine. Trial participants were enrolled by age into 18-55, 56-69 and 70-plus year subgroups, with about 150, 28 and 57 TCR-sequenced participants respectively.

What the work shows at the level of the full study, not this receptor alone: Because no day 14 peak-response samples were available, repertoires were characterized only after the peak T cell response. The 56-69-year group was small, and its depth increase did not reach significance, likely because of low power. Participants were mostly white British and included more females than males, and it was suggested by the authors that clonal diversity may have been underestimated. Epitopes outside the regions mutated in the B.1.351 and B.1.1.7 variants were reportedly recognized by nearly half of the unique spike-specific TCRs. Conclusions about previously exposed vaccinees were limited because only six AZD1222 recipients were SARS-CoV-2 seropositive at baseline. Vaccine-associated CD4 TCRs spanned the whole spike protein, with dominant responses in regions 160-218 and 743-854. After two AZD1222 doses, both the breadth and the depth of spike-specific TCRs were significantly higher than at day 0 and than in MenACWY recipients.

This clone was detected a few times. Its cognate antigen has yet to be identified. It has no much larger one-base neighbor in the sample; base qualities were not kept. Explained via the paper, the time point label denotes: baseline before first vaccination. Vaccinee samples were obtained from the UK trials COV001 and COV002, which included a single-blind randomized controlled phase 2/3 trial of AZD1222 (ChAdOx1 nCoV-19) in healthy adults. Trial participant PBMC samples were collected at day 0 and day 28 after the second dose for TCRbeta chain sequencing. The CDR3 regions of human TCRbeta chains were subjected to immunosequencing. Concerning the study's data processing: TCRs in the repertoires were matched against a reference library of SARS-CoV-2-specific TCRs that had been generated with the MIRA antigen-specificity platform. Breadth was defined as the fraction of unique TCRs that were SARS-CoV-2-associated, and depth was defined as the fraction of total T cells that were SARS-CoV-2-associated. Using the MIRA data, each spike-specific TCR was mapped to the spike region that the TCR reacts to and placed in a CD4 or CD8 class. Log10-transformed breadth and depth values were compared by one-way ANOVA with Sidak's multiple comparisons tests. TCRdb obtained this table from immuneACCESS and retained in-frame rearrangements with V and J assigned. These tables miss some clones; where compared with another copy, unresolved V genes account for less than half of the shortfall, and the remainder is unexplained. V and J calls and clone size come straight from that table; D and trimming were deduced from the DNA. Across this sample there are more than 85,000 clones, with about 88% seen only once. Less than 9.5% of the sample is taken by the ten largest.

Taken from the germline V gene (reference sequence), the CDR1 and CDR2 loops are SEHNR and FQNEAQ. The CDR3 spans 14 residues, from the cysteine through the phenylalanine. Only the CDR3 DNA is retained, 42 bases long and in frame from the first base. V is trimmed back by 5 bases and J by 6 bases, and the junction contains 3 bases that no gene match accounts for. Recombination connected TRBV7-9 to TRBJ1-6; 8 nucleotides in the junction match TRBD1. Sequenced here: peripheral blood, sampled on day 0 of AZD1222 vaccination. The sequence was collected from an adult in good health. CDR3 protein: CASSRGQVNSPLHF. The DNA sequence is TGTGCCAGCAGCCGGGGACAGGTTAATTCACCCCTCCACTTT.